This entry lists 13 T cell receptor beta chains sequenced from one sample in a study of cytomegalovirus exposure and HLA in healthy donors. The PCR used 60 Vbeta and 13 Jbeta primers. Only in-frame clones appear in the TCRdb table, and some are missing; sequencing was by immunoSEQ multiplex PCR. Among about 200,000 clones, approximately 82% were seen once, and the ten largest hold under 0.8%. Sequencing input: PBMCs. These receptors were collected from a man in his late teens or twenties in good health and CMV-seronegative.

This clone was recorded a few times. The chain couples TRBV7-2 to TRBJ2-1; 11 bases line up with TRBD2. The CDR3 totals 13 residues. V was clipped by 4 bases and J by 13 bases; unmatched bases: 6. CDR1 is SGHTA, CDR2 FQGNSA, per germline. The CDR3 bases are TGTGCCAGCAGCTATGATAGCGGGAGGGTACAGTTCTTC. This translates into CASSYDSGRVQFF. The entire variable domain, with the rest obtained from reference TRBV7-2 and TRBJ2-1, is as follows: GAGVSQSPSNKVTEKGKDVELRCDPISGHTALYWYRQSLGQGLEFLIYFQGNSAPDKSGLPSDRFSAERTGGSVSTLTIQRTQQEDSAVYLCASSYDSGRVQFFGPGTRLTVL.

This clone appeared a single time. The V gene is TRBV11-2, the J gene TRBJ1-1, with D possibly matching TRBD1 (6 bases). CDR3 length: 12 amino acids. The germline V and J ends were trimmed by 5 bases and 9 bases, with 13 bases remaining between them. The germline CDR1 and CDR2 sequences are SGHAT and FQNNGV. The CDR3 spells CASSEGTFQAFF. CDR3 bases: TGTGCCAGCAGCGAAGGGACATTCCAAGCTTTCTTT.

The rearrangement joins TRBV28 to TRBJ2-1, with unresolved D. Germline values: CDR1 MDHEN, CDR2 SYDVKM. Deletions cut 5 bases from V and 0 bases from J, with 11 bases between. The CDR3 spans 15 residues. Written as DNA, the CDR3 is TGTGCCAGCAGTCCAGTCTACAGCTCCTACAATGAGCAGTTCTTC. Its protein is CASSPVYSSYNEQFF.

V is TRBV11-1 and J is TRBJ2-2; no reliable D call. Per germline, CDR1 SGHAT and CDR2 FQDESV (reference sequence). This CDR3 is 16 amino acids long. Trimming took 1 base from V and 0 from J, leaving 9 bases between them. CDR3 sequence reads: CASSLDLPPNTGELFF. The DNA of the CDR3 is TGTGCCAGCAGCTTAGACTTACCTCCGAACACCGGGGAGCTGTTTTTT.

The gene calls are TRBV19 and TRBJ1-2; weak D call: TRBD1 (5 bases). CDR1 is LNHDA and CDR2 is SQIVND in the germline V gene (reference sequence). Trimming removed 3 bases at V and 4 bases at J, with 9 bases between. The CDR3 totals 13 residues. For the CDR3, the DNA is TGTGCCAGTAGTATCGACGACAGCTATGGCTACACCTTC. This gives the protein CASSIDDSYGYTF.

The chain carries TRBV7-3 and TRBJ2-2, with no clear D. V was trimmed by 2 bases and J by 2 bases, leaving 9 bases between them. The CDR3 length is 15 residues. The V gene's germline CDR1 is SGHTA and CDR2 FQGTGA. The CDR3 spells CASSLRPLNTGELFF. As DNA, the CDR3 is TGTGCCAGCAGCTTACGTCCACTAAACACCGGGGAGCTGTTTTTT.

This clone was detected a few times. This sample also contains other DNA sequences that code for the same CDR3. The rearrangement uses TRBV5-1 and TRBJ2-7; D may be TRBD1 (6 bases). The germline V gene has CDR1 SGHRS and CDR2 YFSETQ. This CDR3 is 13 amino acids long. V was shortened by 2 bases and J by 3 bases, with 9 bases between the two germline ends. The CDR3 region has the DNA TGCGCCAGCAGCTTAGGGGGAGACTACGAGCAGTACTTC. Amino acid sequence: CASSLGGDYEQYF.

A remark on this clone: Compared with germline, one end of the junction differs, possibly owing to a read error. The chain is built from TRBV28 and TRBJ2-4; D is perhaps TRBD1 (6 bases). Germline CDR1 and CDR2: MDHEN and SYDVKM. CDR3 size: 16 residues. CDR3 sequence reads: CATSGGRGLAKNIQYF. The CDR3 DNA reads TGTGCCACCAGTGGGGGCAGGGGCCTAGCCAAAAACATTCAGTACTTC.

This sequence joins TRBV5-1 and TRBJ2-1; TRBD2 matches 8 bases. Per the germline V gene, CDR1 is SGHRS and CDR2 is YFSETQ. V lost 2 bases to trimming and J lost 6 bases; unmatched junction nucleotides: 7. This CDR3 has 15 amino acids. This chain's CDR3 is CASSFGLASANEQFF. Written as DNA, the CDR3 is TGCGCCAGCAGCTTCGGACTAGCATCCGCCAATGAGCAGTTCTTC.

J is TRBJ2-5 and V is TRBV6-1; a possible D gene is TRBD1 (5 bases). The CDR3 contains 11 residues. Looked up from germline, CDR1 is MNHNS and CDR2 is SASEGT. V was clipped by 8 bases and J by 11 bases, with 15 bases between them. Here the CDR3 reads CASGVGEGQYF. The CDR3 nucleotides read TGTGCCAGCGGGGTAGGGGAAGGGCAGTACTTC.

J is TRBJ2-5 and V is TRBV5-1; TRBD2 matches at 7 bases. V was clipped by 0 bases and J by 5 bases; unmatched bases: 4. Germline CDR1 and CDR2: SGHRS and YFSETQ. The CDR3 is 14 residues long. The CDR3 sequence is CASSLDVGGETQYF. CDR3 nucleotide sequence: TGCGCCAGCAGCTTGGATGTGGGAGGGGAGACCCAGTACTTC.

This rearrangement joins TRBV11-2 to TRBJ2-5; 12 nucleotides line up with TRBD2. Germline lookup yields CDR1 SGHAT and CDR2 FQNNGV. V dropped 4 bases and J dropped 5; count of bases not matched to a gene: 11. The CDR3 has 17 amino acids. CDR3 sequence (DNA): TGTGCCAGCAGCTCCTACGGACTAGCGGGAAGAAGGGAGACCCAGTACTTC. Residues: CASSSYGLAGRRETQYF. The full variable domain, with the rest looked up from reference TRBV11-2 and TRBJ2-5, is EAGVAQSPRYKIIEKRQSVAFWCNPISGHATLYWYQQILGQGPKLLIQFQNNGVVDDSQLPKDRFSAERLKGVDSTLKIQPAKLEDSAVYLCASSSYGLAGRRETQYFGPGTRLLVL.

This clone has only a few counts. V is TRBV2 and J is TRBJ1-2; possibly TRBD1 for D (5 bases). Per the germline V gene, CDR1 is SNHLY and CDR2 is FYNNEI. Trimming pared 4 bases from V and 8 bases from J, leaving 17 bases between. CDR3 length: 14 residues. As DNA, the CDR3 is TGTGCCAGCAGTGGGGGGGAGGGGATGAGCGGCTACACCTTC. Translating gives CASSGGEGMSGYTF.